This TCR beta chain stems from a study of OX40 agonist ivuxolimab in advanced cancers. Study summary: The treatment was a fully human IgG2 OX40 agonist, ivuxolimab. Study conclusions and caveats: Researchers report that CD8+ T cells had, on average, more expanded clones than CD4+.

The germline V gene encodes CDR1 SGHVS and CDR2 FNYEAQ. Trimming took off 1 base at V and 6 bases at J, with 1 base between the two ends. The CDR3 totals 11 residues. With respect to this clone: Its antigen is still unknown.

Patients were ruled out by autoimmune disease history or systemic immunosuppression. Using immunoSEQ multiplex PCR, the repertoire was profiled, and TCRdb retains in-frame clones only, with some absent. The sample lists about 110,000 clones; 85% to 95% were seen once. This TCR came from an adult with an advanced solid tumor such as melanoma, head and neck, liver or kidney cancer. Sequences were derived from CD4+ or CD8+ T cells sorted from blood, sampled in a trial of the OX40 agonist ivuxolimab. The chain uses TRBV7-6 and TRBJ2-1; no clear D. The CDR3 spells CASSLVNEQFF. In nucleotides, the CDR3 is TGTGCCAGCAGCTTAGTCAATGAGCAGTTCTTC.